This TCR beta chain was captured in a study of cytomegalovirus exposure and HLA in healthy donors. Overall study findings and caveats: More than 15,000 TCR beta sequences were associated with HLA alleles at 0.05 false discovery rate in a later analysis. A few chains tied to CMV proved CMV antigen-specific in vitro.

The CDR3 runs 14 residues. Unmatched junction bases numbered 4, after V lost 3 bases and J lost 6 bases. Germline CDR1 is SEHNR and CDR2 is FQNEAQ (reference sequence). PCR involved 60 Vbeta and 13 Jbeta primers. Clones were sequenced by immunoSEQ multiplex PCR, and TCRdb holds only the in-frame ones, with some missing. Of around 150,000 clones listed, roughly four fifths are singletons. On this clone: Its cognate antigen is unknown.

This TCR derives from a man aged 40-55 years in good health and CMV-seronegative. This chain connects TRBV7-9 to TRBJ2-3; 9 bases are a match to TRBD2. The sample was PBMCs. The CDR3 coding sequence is TGTGCCAGCAGCTTTAGGCGGGGGGGTGATACGCAGTATTTT. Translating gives CASSFRRGGDTQYF.